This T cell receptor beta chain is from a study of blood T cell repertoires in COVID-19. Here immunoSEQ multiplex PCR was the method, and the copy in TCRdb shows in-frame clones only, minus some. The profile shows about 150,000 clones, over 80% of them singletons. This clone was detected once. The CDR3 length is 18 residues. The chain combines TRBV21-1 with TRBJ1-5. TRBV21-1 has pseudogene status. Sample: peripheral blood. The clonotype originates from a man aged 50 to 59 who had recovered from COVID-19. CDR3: CASSKARAGRTSNQPQHF. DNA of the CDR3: TGTGCCAGCAGCAAAGCACGAGCAGGGAGGACAAGCAATCAGCCCCAGCATTTT.